This TCR beta chain comes out of a study of T cell repertoires in aging, cancer and after chemotherapy (dated by TCRdb to between 2018 and 2020). Some background on the complete study: Six donor age groups were covered, ranging from 30 or younger up to 70 or older, and each group contained at least three individuals. In the solid tumor group, the paired samples taken before and after chemotherapy came from brain tumor (glioblastoma) patients given temozolomide-based therapy. To look at immunoaging and at how T cells reconstitute after chemotherapy, the study profiled TCR beta repertoires in peripheral blood from both healthy donors and cancer patients. The full dataset contained millions of TCR reads. The cohort comprised around 210 cancer patients, 90 to 94 with hematological and fewer than 140 with solid cancers, plus 95 healthy donors as a reference group. General study outcomes and caveats: The authors noted that the repertoire data do not allow conclusions about immunological memory after chemotherapy. Significantly lower blood TCR diversity and higher clonality were observed in untreated patients with hematological or solid cancers than in age-matched healthy donors. An increase in median generation probability over the chemotherapy interval was observed in both cancer cohorts, suggesting that the repertoire was reconstituted through rebound thymic output. In healthy donors, the drop in TCR diversity with age came mainly from a loss of richness, whereas in cancer patients a loss of evenness also played a part.

This clonotype was seen only a few times. Its target antigen remains unknown. No base quality information exists; no much larger clone differs at one position. CDR1 and CDR2 (MNHEY, SVGAGI) derive from the germline V gene. The CDR3 runs 17 amino acids, cysteine and phenylalanine included. Only the CDR3 region is kept as DNA, spanning 51 bases read in frame from base 1. V is pared back by 0 bases and J by 3 bases, with 17 bases lying between the germline termini. Genomic DNA extracted from peripheral blood, rather than sorted cells or RNA, was used as the source for amplification of TCR beta rearrangements. Rearranged TRB sequences spanning V, D and J segments were amplified in a multiplex touch-down PCR with a mixed TRB-A/B primer pool. Illumina adapters and sample indices were attached to the amplicons through two consecutive PCR reactions run with Phusion HS II polymerase. Amplicons were gel-purified using the NucleoSpin Gel and PCR Clean-up kit and were subsequently checked with Qubit and an Agilent 2100 Bioanalyzer. Sequencing of the libraries was done on an Illumina MiSeq with paired-end, single-indexed 600-cycle runs. Per the original workflow: MiXCR versions 2.12 and 3.0.5 were used to process TRB sequences. A clone was defined as each unique CDR3 nucleotide sequence, and only productive sequences supported by at least two reads were kept. Repertoire metrics included Shannon diversity, evenness, clonality (one minus evenness), and alpha-parameterized diversity profiles from alpha 0 to 5. The IGoR algorithm was used to compute generation probabilities of clones in paired pre- and post-chemotherapy samples. TCRdb reprocessed the public reads (quality trimming at Q25 with fastp, clone calling with MiXCR) and kept in-frame beta chains. Each entry is one CDR3 protein sequence, shown with its most common DNA and genes. TCRdb's processing, not the study's, gives the V and J calls here. The sample table shows around 1,800 distinct CDR3 sequences, and about a third are seen once. The ten largest clones add up to about 20% of the sample.

The receptor's source is a human donor with a solid tumor. The chain links TRBV6-5 with TRBJ1-1; tentative D gene TRBD1, with 6 bases matching. Sequenced: blood. CDR3 reads: CASSYSNRLTGHTEAFF. The nucleotide sequence is given as TGTGCCAGCAGTTACTCGAATCGGTTGACAGGCCACACTGAAGCTTTCTTT.